The clone carrying this T cell receptor (beta chain) showed up many times. The target antigen is unknown. TCRdb reanalysed the reads using MiXCR and keeps one entry per CDR3 protein. The table lists approximately 320,000 distinct CDR3 sequences, over 7.5% of them singletons, with 3.5% to 4.5% in the top ten. This sample stems from a study of T cell repertoires in cytomegalovirus infection. About the research overall: Public TCR beta signatures indicated both CMV infection and matching HLA type. Notes on the study in general: Across the ex vivo response, the dominant clonotypes were HLA-C-restricted CMV-specific TCR beta clonotypes.

Trimming shortened V by 5 bases and J by 8 bases, and 16 bases separated the two germline ends. From germline, CDR1 is SGHTA and CDR2 FQGNSA. The CDR3 spans 14 residues. The clonotype was recovered from a human donor in good health (CMV status not recorded). Some clones in this sample may be carry-over from other donors' samples. The gene calls are TRBV7-2 and TRBJ1-3; D perhaps matches TRBD1 (5 bases). Sequenced sample: PBMCs. CDR3 protein: CASSKSGADDTIYF. In DNA form, the CDR3 reads TGTGCCAGCAGCAAGTCCGGGGCCGACGACACCATATATTTT. The full variable domain, completed using reference TRBV7-2 and TRBJ1-3, is GAGVSQSPSNKVTEKGKDVELRCDPISGHTALYWYRQSLGQGLEFLIYFQGNSAPDKSGLPSDRFSAERTGGSVSTLTIQRTQQEDSAVYLCASSKSGADDTIYFGEGSWLTVV.